One and the same sample provided the 25 T cell receptor beta chains below, sequenced in a study of T cell responses to AZD1222 COVID-19 vaccine. The assay was immunoSEQ multiplex PCR, and TCRdb's table has in-frame clones only and misses some. Of more than 100,000 clones listed, roughly 87% are singletons. The starting material was peripheral blood, obtained on day 0 of AZD1222 vaccination. The receptor source for this set is an adult in good health.

The chain uses TRBV19 and TRBJ2-3; TRBD2 matches at 8 bases. Germline V lookup: CDR1 LNHDA, CDR2 SQIVND (reference sequence). V lost 6 bases and J lost 2; bases outside the gene matches: 7. The CDR3 runs 15 residues. The CDR3 DNA reads TGTGCCAGTAGCGTAGCGGGGTACTACACAGATACGCAGTATTTT. Its translation is CASSVAGYYTDTQYF.

The CDR3 protein is CSVVGGNSYEQYF. Written as DNA, the CDR3 is TGCAGCGTTGTCGGCGGGAACTCCTACGAGCAGTACTTC. The chain uses TRBV29-1 and TRBJ2-7; D might be TRBD2 (6 bases). Trimming removed 4 bases from V and 0 bases from J, with 10 bases in between. Germline-derived CDR1 and CDR2 are SQVTM and ANQGSEA. The CDR3 is 13 residues long.

This clone showed up just once. The chain is built from TRBV4-3 and TRBJ2-2; 10 nucleotides align to TRBD2. V lost 2 bases to trimming and J lost 9 bases; unmatched junction nucleotides: 18. Germline lookup yields CDR1 LGHNA and CDR2 YSLEER. The CDR3 is 19 amino acids. The CDR3: CASSQHETRTSGGGWELFF. In DNA form, the CDR3 reads TGCGCCAGCAGCCAACACGAGACGAGGACTAGCGGTGGGGGCTGGGAGCTGTTTTTT.

This sequence joins TRBV20-1 and TRBJ1-2; D gene unclear. Looked up from germline, CDR1 is DFQATT and CDR2 is SNEGSKA (reference sequence). V shed 4 bases and J shed 4 bases, with 7 bases lying between them. The CDR3 consists of 11 residues. CDR3 sequence: CSAMGGYGYTF. DNA for the CDR3: TGCAGTGCTATGGGTGGCTATGGCTACACCTTC.

The chain joins TRBV6-1 to TRBJ2-6; possibly TRBD2 for D (6 bases). The germline V and J ends were trimmed by 2 bases and 4 bases, with 12 bases remaining between them. The CDR3 loop spans 16 amino acids. Per germline, CDR1 MNHNS and CDR2 SASEGT. As DNA, the CDR3 is TGTGCCAGCAGTGAATGGCGGGGAACCGGGGCCAACGTCCTGACTTTC. This gives the protein CASSEWRGTGANVLTF.

The chain combines TRBV4-1 with TRBJ2-1, with D unresolved. The length of the CDR3 is 14 residues. Trimming stripped 3 bases from V and 12 bases from J, with 18 bases between. The germline V gene encodes CDR1 MGHRA and CDR2 YSYEKL. The CDR3 loop reads CASSQAQTEPRQFF. Written as DNA, the CDR3 is TGCGCCAGCAGCCAGGCCCAAACTGAGCCGCGGCAGTTCTTC.

This chain links TRBV9 with TRBJ1-1; D is possibly TRBD1 (6 bases). Germline V gene data show CDR1 as SGDLS and CDR2 as YYNGEE. Trimming removed 4 bases from V and 1 base from J, with 11 bases in between. The length of the CDR3 is 14 residues. Here the CDR3 reads CASSQGSTNTEAFF. In nucleotides, the CDR3 is TGTGCCAGCAGCCAGGGGTCCACGAACACTGAAGCTTTCTTT.

This sequence joins TRBV6-5 and TRBJ2-3; a possible D gene is TRBD2 (5 bases). V gave up 6 bases and J gave up 9 bases, with 13 bases separating them. Germline-derived CDR1 and CDR2 are MNHEY and SVGAGI. CDR3 length: 12 residues. The DNA for the CDR3 is TGTGCCAGCAGCACTTCGGGCGGGACGCAGTATTTT. Translation gives CASSTSGGTQYF.

CDR3 residues: CASRIRTGMDTEAFF. Here the CDR3 DNA reads TGCGCCAGCAGGATCCGTACAGGGATGGACACTGAAGCTTTCTTT. V is TRBV5-1 and J is TRBJ1-1; D perhaps matches TRBD1 (6 bases). CDR1 is SGHRS and CDR2 is YFSETQ in the germline V gene. This CDR3 region has 15 residues. V was trimmed by 5 bases and J by 3 bases, leaving 17 bases between them.

The J gene is TRBJ2-1, the V gene TRBV19, with 9 bases lining up with TRBD2. The CDR3 sequence is 15 residues long. The ends lost 5 bases at V and 12 bases at J; junction bases unmatched: 14. Germline assignment: CDR1 LNHDA and CDR2 SQIVND (reference sequence). This CDR3 is CASSVSGTSYPGQFF. The DNA of the CDR3 is TGTGCCAGTAGTGTCTCCGGGACTAGCTATCCGGGGCAGTTCTTC.

This chain joins TRBV19 and TRBJ1-3; a weak D match, TRBD1 (6 bases). CDR1 and CDR2 from the germline V gene are LNHDA and SQIVND (reference sequence). The CDR3 runs to 14 residues. Trimming removed 9 bases at V and 0 bases at J, with 12 bases between. The CDR3 spells CASGGQSSGNTIYF. The CDR3, as DNA: TGTGCCAGCGGAGGACAGAGCTCTGGAAACACCATATATTTT.

The rearrangement uses TRBV19 and TRBJ2-1; D ambiguous. Germline-derived CDR1 and CDR2 are LNHDA and SQIVND (reference sequence). V lost 4 bases to trimming and J lost 7 bases, with 11 bases between them. The CDR3 is 13 amino acids. The CDR3 region has the DNA TGTGCCAGTAGTAGGGCTGTGGGGAATGAGCAGTTCTTC. Its translation: CASSRAVGNEQFF.

This rearrangement joins TRBV30 to TRBJ2-1, with TRBD1 as a possible D gene (6 bases). The length of the CDR3 is 12 residues. V was pared by 3 bases and J by 7 bases, with 10 bases between. Per germline, CDR1 GTSNPN and CDR2 SVGIG (reference sequence). CDR3 DNA sequence: TGTGCCTGGAGAAGCAGGGGTAATGAGCAGTTCTTC. This encodes CAWRSRGNEQFF.

V and J are TRBV27 and TRBJ1-1; D gene uncertain. The CDR3 is made up of 13 amino acids. Germline-derived CDR1 and CDR2 are MNHEY and SMNVEV (reference sequence). The V end lost 4 bases, the J end lost 1 base, and 7 bases lay between the germline ends. CDR3 in DNA: TGTGCCAGCAGTTGGTCAAGGAACACTGAAGCTTTCTTT. It yields the protein CASSWSRNTEAFF.

This clone is categorized as medium-sized (0.01 to 0.1%). This rearrangement joins TRBV5-1 to TRBJ2-1, with 8 positions matching TRBD2. The CDR3 totals 13 residues. Trimming at V came to 2 bases and at J to 6 bases, leaving 1 base not matched to a gene. Looked up from germline, CDR1 is SGHRS and CDR2 is YFSETQ. This CDR3 reads CASSLSGSNEQFF. In DNA form, the CDR3 reads TGCGCCAGCAGCTTAAGCGGGAGCAATGAGCAGTTCTTC.

The rearrangement uses TRBV7-8 and TRBJ2-7, with D maybe TRBD1 (6 bases). Deletions cut 1 base from V and 4 bases from J, with 17 bases between. CDR1 and CDR2 (germline): SGHVS, FQNEAQ. This CDR3 contains 16 residues. Here the CDR3 DNA reads TGTGCCAGCAGCTTAGGCCCCGGTGGGACAACTTACGAGCAGTACTTC. The encoded protein is CASSLGPGGTTYEQYF.

J is TRBJ2-7 and V is TRBV4-1; tentative D call: TRBD1 (6 bases). The CDR3 consists of 15 residues. Germline CDR1 MGHRA, CDR2 YSYEKL. V was cut by 3 bases and J by 2 bases, with 14 bases left in between. The CDR3 DNA follows: TGCGCCAGCAGCCACCCCGCCAGGGGCGCCTACGAGCAGTACTTC. Translating gives CASSHPARGAYEQYF.

The gene calls are TRBV20-1 and TRBJ1-2; D is undetermined. V lost 3 bases to trimming and J lost 4 bases, with 12 bases between them. Germline lookup yields CDR1 DFQATT and CDR2 SNEGSKA (reference sequence). This CDR3 spans 13 amino acids. The CDR3: CSASDNRPYGYTF. The CDR3 coding sequence is TGCAGTGCTAGTGACAACAGACCCTATGGCTACACCTTC.

The chain is built from TRBV24-1 and TRBJ2-7; a possible D gene is TRBD2 (6 bases). V was pared by 3 bases and J by 0 bases, with 11 bases between. The CDR3 sequence is 15 residues long. Per the germline V gene, CDR1 is KGHDR and CDR2 is SFDVKD. The CDR3 nucleotides are TGTGCCACCAGTGATCCGACTAGGAGCTCCTACGAGCAGTACTTC. Translated: CATSDPTRSSYEQYF.

This chain joins TRBV11-3 and TRBJ2-1; TRBD1 or TRBD2 may be the D gene (6 bases each). The V and J ends lost 6 bases and 7 bases respectively, with 16 bases between them. The CDR3 covers 14 residues. Germline V gene data show CDR1 as SGHNT and CDR2 as YENEEA. The CDR3: CASSSGAPGNEQFF. The CDR3 DNA reads as TGTGCCAGCAGTTCGGGGGCCCCGGGGAATGAGCAGTTCTTC.

Notes on this clone: The same CDR3 arises from other DNA sequences in this sample as well. The chain links TRBV7-3 to TRBJ2-3, with a weak D call TRBD1 (5 bases). With 5 bases removed from V and 3 bases from J, the gap between germline ends came to 9 bases. The germline gives CDR1 SGHTA, CDR2 FQGTGA. The CDR3 covers 13 residues. The CDR3 bases are TGTGCCAGCAGCCCATCAGGGACAGATACGCAGTATTTT. It is translated as CASSPSGTDTQYF.

This sequence joins TRBV15 and TRBJ1-4, with D possibly being TRBD1 (5 bases). Germline values: CDR1 LNHNV, CDR2 YYDKDF (reference sequence). This CDR3 is built from 19 residues. V was cut by 0 bases and J by 0 bases, with 17 bases left in between. CDR3 bases: TGTGCCACCAGCAGAGATCTATTAAGGGGCGGTGCAACTAATGAAAAACTGTTTTTT. Its translation is CATSRDLLRGGATNEKLFF.

This chain uses TRBV7-4 with TRBJ1-3; weak D call: TRBD1 (5 bases). CDR1 and CDR2 (germline): SGHVT, SQSDAQ. Deletions cut 3 bases from V and 2 bases from J, with 17 bases between. The CDR3 contains 17 residues. CDR3 amino acids: CASSLGQNKLTGNTIYF. The CDR3 coding sequence is TGTGCCAGCAGCTTGGGGCAGAACAAGTTAACTGGAAACACCATATATTTT.

The genes are TRBV12-5 and TRBJ2-7; D possibly corresponds to TRBD1 (5 bases). CDR1 is LGHNT and CDR2 is FRNRAP in the germline V gene. This CDR3 spans 13 amino acids. Deletions cut 6 bases from V and 6 bases from J, with 15 bases between. The CDR3 coding sequence is TGTGCTAGTGGCCGACAGTTTCGTAGCGAGCAGTACTTC. Protein product: CASGRQFRSEQYF.

This clone was seen just once. V is TRBV15 and J is TRBJ1-2; 10 bases are shared with TRBD1. Germline assignment: CDR1 LNHNV and CDR2 YYDKDF (reference sequence). The ends lost 8 bases at V and 8 bases at J; junction bases unmatched: 8. The length of the CDR3 is 13 residues. The CDR3 sequence is CATRQGAEEGYTF. The CDR3 DNA sequence: TGTGCCACCCGACAGGGGGCCGAGGAGGGCTACACCTTC.